This section outlines one TCR beta chain sequence together with its context. This entry is derived from a study of technical replicates of blood from a few donors. Germline trimming cut 5 bases from V and 6 bases from J; bases unmatched to any gene: 5. The germline CDR1 and CDR2 sequences are SGHTA and FQGTGA. This CDR3 spans 15 amino acids. The protocol was immunoSEQ multiplex PCR, while the TCRdb copy is restricted to in-frame clones and leaves out a portion. This sample has around 50,000 clones; roughly 95% occur once, and the top ten carry about 0.41%. This TCR was sampled from a human donor in good health. V and J are TRBV7-3 and TRBJ2-2; 11 nucleotides match TRBD2. The sequenced material came from T cells isolated from PBMCs. Written as DNA, the CDR3 is TGTGCCAGCAGCCAATTAGCGGGAGGGCCCGGGGAGCTGTTTTTT. Protein sequence: CASSQLAGGPGELFF.